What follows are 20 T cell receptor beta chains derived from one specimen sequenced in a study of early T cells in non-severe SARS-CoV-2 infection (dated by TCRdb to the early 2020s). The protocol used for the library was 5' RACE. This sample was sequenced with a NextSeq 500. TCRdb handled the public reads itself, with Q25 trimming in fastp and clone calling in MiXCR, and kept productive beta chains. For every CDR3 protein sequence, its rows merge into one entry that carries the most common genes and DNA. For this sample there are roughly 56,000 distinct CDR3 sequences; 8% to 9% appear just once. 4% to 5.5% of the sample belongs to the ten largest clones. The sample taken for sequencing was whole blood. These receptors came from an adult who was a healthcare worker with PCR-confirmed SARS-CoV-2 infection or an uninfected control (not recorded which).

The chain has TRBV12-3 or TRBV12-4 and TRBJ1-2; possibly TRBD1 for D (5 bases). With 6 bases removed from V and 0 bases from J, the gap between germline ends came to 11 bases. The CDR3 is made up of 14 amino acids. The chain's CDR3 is CASSPGIANYGYTF. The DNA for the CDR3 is TGTGCCAGCAGCCCAGGGATAGCTAACTATGGCTACACCTTC.

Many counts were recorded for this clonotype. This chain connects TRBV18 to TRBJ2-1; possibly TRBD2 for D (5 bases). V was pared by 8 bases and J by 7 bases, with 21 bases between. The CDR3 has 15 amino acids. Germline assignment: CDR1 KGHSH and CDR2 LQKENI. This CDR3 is CASTPGGSIRNEQFF. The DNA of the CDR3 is TGTGCCAGCACTCCCGGAGGTTCAATTCGAAATGAGCAGTTCTTC.

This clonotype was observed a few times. The CDR3 region has the DNA TGCGCCCCCACAAGGGCGGAGGGCACTGAAGCTTTCTTT. Amino acids: CAPTRAEGTEAFF. This rearrangement joins TRBV10-2 to TRBJ1-1; D gene unclear. The V end was cut by 11 bases, the J end by 4 bases, with 17 bases between. The CDR3 is made up of 13 amino acids. Germline loops: CDR1 WSHSY, CDR2 SAAADI.

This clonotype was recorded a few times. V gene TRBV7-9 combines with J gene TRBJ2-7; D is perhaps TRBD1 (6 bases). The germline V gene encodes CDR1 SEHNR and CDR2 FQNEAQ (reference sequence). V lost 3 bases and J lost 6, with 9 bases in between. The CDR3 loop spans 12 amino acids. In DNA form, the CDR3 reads TGTGCCAGCAGCTTCGAAGGGGGCGAGCAGTACTTC. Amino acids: CASSFEGGEQYF.

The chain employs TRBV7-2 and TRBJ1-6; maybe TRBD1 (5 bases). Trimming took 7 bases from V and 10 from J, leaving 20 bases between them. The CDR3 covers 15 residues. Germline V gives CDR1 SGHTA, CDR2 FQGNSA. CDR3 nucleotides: TGTGCCAGCAACCCATTCAGGGACCGGGGCTCACCCCTCCACTTT. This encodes CASNPFRDRGSPLHF.

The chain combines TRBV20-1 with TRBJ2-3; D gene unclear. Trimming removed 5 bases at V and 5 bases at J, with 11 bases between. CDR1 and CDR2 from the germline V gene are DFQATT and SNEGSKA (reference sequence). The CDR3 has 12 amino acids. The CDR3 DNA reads TGCAGTGCTCGTCGACCGGGAGATACGCAGTATTTT. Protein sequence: CSARRPGDTQYF.

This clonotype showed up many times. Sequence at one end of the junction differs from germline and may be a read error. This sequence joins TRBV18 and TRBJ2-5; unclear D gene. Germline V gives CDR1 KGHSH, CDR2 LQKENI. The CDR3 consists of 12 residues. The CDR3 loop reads CASSPLEETQYF. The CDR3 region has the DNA TGTGCCAGCTCCCCACTGGAAGAGACCCAGTACTTC. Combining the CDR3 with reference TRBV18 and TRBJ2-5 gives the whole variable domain NAGVMQNPRHLVRRRGQEARLRCSPMKGHSHVYWYRQLPEEGLKFMVYLQKENIIDESGMPKERFSAEFPKEGPSILRIQQVVRGDSAAYFCASSPLEETQYFGPGTRLLVL.

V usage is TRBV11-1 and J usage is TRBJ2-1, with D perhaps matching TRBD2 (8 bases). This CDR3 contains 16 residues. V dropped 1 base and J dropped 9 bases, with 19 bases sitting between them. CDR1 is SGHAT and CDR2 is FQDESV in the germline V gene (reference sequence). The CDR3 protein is CASSLGVSGTAGEQFF. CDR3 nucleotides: TGTGCCAGCAGCTTAGGGGTTAGCGGGACAGCCGGTGAGCAGTTCTTC.

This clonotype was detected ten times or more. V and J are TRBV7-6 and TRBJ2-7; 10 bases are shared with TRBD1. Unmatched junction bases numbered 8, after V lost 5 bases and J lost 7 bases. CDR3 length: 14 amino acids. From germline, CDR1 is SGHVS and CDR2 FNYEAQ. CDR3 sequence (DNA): TGTGCCAGCAGCGCCGGGACAGGGGTTGGTGAGCAGTACTTC. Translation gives CASSAGTGVGEQYF. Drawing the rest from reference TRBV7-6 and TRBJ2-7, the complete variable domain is GAGVSQSPRYKVTKRGQDVALRCDPISGHVSLYWYRQALGQGPEFLTYFNYEAQQDKSGLPNDRFSAERPEGSISTLTIQRTEQRDSAMYRCASSAGTGVGEQYFGPGTRLTVT.

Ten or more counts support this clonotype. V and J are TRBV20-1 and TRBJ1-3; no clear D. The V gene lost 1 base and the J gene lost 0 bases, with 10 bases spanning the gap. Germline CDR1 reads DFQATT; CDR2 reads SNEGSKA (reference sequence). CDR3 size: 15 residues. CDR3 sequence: CSARGGGSSGNTIYF. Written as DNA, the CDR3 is TGCAGTGCTAGAGGCGGAGGAAGCTCTGGAAACACCATATATTTT.

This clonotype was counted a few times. DNA of the CDR3: TGTGCCAGCAGTTCCCCCTCAACTAATGAAAAACTGTTTTTT. Translated, it gives CASSSPSTNEKLFF. The chain has TRBV28 and TRBJ1-4; the D is unclear. There are 14 residues in the CDR3. CDR1 and CDR2 (germline): MDHEN, SYDVKM. The V and J ends lost 4 bases and 0 bases respectively, with 6 bases between them.

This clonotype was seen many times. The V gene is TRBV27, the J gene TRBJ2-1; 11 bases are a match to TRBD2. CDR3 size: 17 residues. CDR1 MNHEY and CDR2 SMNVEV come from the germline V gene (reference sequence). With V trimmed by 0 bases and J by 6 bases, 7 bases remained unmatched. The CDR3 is CASSLSGVAGGPNEQFF. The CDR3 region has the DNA TGTGCCAGCAGTTTATCCGGGGTAGCGGGAGGGCCCAATGAGCAGTTCTTC.

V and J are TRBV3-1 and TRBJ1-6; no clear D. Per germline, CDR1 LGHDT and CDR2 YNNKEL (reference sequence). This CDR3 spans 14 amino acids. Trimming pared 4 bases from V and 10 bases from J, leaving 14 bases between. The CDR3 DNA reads TGTGCCAGCAGCCCCTCTTTGCAGTACTCACCCCTCCACTTT. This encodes CASSPSLQYSPLHF.

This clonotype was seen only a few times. The CDR3 reads CASSETGQGRNEKLFF. The CDR3 DNA reads as TGTGCCAGCAGTGAAACCGGACAGGGTAGAAATGAAAAACTGTTTTTT. The chain combines TRBV25-1 with TRBJ1-4; 8 positions match TRBD1. V trimming: 2 bases; J trimming: 5 bases; junction bases outside the gene matches: 7. The CDR3 sequence is 16 residues long. Per germline, CDR1 MGHDK and CDR2 SYGVNS.

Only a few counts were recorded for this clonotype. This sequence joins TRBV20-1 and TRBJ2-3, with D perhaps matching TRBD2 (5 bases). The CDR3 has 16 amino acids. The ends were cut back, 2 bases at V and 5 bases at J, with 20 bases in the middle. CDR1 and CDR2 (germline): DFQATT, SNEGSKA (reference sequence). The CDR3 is CSARRTSGNKGDTQYF. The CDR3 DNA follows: TGCAGTGCTAGACGTACATCCGGGAACAAGGGAGATACGCAGTATTTT.

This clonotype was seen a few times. For the CDR3, the DNA is TGTGCCAGCAGCTTAGAAGCTGGTAGCAATCAGCCCCAGCATTTT. It specifies CASSLEAGSNQPQHF. This chain connects TRBV7-6 to TRBJ1-5; D gene ambiguous. The CDR3 spans 15 residues. Trimming took 1 base from V and 0 from J, leaving 7 bases between them. The germline CDR1 and CDR2 sequences are SGHVS and FNYEAQ.

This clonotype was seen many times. CDR3 coding DNA: TGTGCCAGCTCACCACCGGGACTAGCGGGTACTTTCGAGTATTTT. It yields the protein CASSPPGLAGTFEYF. V and J are TRBV18 and TRBJ2-3; TRBD2 aligns across 12 bases. V shed 0 bases and J 13 bases; nucleotides not matched to a gene: 8. CDR1 is KGHSH, CDR2 LQKENI, per germline. The CDR3 is 15 residues long.

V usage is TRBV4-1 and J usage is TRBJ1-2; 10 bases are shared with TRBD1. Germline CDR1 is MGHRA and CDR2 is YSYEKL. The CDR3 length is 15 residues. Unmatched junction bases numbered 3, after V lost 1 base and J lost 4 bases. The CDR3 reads CASSQGTGGSYGYTF. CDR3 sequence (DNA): TGCGCCAGCAGCCAAGGGACAGGGGGAAGCTATGGCTACACCTTC.

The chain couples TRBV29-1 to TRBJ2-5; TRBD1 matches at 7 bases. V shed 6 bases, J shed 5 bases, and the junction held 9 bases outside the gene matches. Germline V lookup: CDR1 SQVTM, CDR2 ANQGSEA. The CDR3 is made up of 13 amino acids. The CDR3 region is CSVPRGPEETQYF. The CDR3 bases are TGCAGCGTCCCGAGGGGGCCGGAGGAGACCCAGTACTTC.

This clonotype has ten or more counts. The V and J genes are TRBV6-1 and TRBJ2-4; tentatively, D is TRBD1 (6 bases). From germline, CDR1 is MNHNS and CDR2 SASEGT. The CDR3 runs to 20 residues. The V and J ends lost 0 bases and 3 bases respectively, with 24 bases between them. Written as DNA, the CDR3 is TGTGCCAGCAGTGAAGCCCCGGACAGATGGCTCTCTCTTGGCAAAAACATTCAGTACTTC. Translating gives CASSEAPDRWLSLGKNIQYF.